This TCR beta chain came from a study of T-cell memory formation after mild COVID-19. Each CDR3 protein gets one entry after TCRdb re-called the 5' RACE reads with MiXCR. The table has approximately 290,000 distinct CDR3 sequences, 15% to 20% seen once. Germline V gives CDR1 SGHRS, CDR2 YFSETQ. The CDR3 spans 15 residues. Unmatched junction bases numbered 3, after V lost 5 bases and J lost 1 base. What was sequenced was PBMCs or a T cell subset sorted from them (not recorded which). The receptor was isolated from a young man who had mild COVID-19 (a few samples of this study predate the infection). Cell type and time point are not known. This sequence joins TRBV5-1 and TRBJ2-1; TRBD1 matches 10 bases. The CDR3 nucleotides are TGCGCCAGCAGGTCGGGACAGGGGTCCTACAATGAGCAGTTCTTC. Protein sequence: CASRSGQGSYNEQFF. Combining the CDR3 with reference TRBV5-1 and TRBJ2-1 gives the whole variable domain KAGVTQTPRYLIKTRGQQVTLSCSPISGHRSVSWYQQTPGQGLQFLFEYFSETQRNKGNFPGRFSGRQFSNSRSEMNVSTLELGDSALYLCASRSGQGSYNEQFFGPGTRLTVL.